A selection of T cell receptor beta chains follows, all from one sample in a study of blood T cell repertoires in COVID-19. Sequenced by immunoSEQ multiplex PCR; TCRdb stores in-frame clones only, minus some. This sample has about 110,000 clones, with more than 65% found just once. Sequencing was performed on peripheral blood. All receptors come from a woman at least 80 years old with active or convalescent COVID-19. Both conserved end residues are part of each CDR3. A D gene is named only where the DNA matches it firmly. Clone size is given for some rows only: seen once, a few or many times, or a class if the clone is expanded.

TRBJ1-1 | TRBV9 | - | - | TGTGCCAGCAGCCCCCGTGACACTGAAGCTTTCTTT | CASSPRDTEAFF
TRBJ2-1 | TRBV28 | once | TRBD1 | TGTGCCAGCAGTTCGGCCGGGACAGGAGGGGGCAATGAGCAGTTCTTC | CASSSAGTGGGNEQFF
TRBJ2-2 | TRBV7-3 | - | TRBD1 | TGTGCCAGAGACAGGGTCCACACCGGGGAGCTGTTTTTT | CARDRVHTGELFF
TRBJ2-1 | TRBV3-1/TRBV3-2 | few | TRBD2 | TGTGCCAGCAGCCATAGCGGGAGATCCTACAATGAGCAGTTCTTC | CASSHSGRSYNEQFF
TRBJ1-2 | TRBV7-9 | - | TRBD1 | TGTGCCGGCAGCGGGGACAGGGACTATGGCTACACCTTC | CAGSGDRDYGYTF
TRBJ1-5 | TRBV28 | - | - | TGTGCCAGCAGGACTGGAAACCTCAATCAGCCCCAGCATTTT | CASRTGNLNQPQHF
TRBJ2-7 | TRBV9 | - | TRBD2 | TGTGCCAGCAGCGTCGGACTAGCGCGCAACAACTACGAGCAGTACTTC | CASSVGLARNNYEQYF
TRBJ1-2 | TRBV28 | - | - | TGTGCCAGCAGTTTGGGGGGTACCCCTAACTATGGCTACACCTTC | CASSLGGTPNYGYTF
TRBJ2-7 | TRBV5-1 | - | TRBD2 | TGCGCCAGCAGCTTGACTAGCGGTGCCTACGAGCAGTACTTC | CASSLTSGAYEQYF
TRBJ1-2 | TRBV12-5 | - | TRBD1 | TGTGCTAGTGGCACAGGACAGGGTTTGGCTGGCTACACCTTC | CASGTGQGLAGYTF
TRBJ1-5 | TRBV6-2/TRBV6-3 | once | - | TGTGCCAGCAGTTACCTTCCTGGCAACCAGCCCCAGCATTTT | CASSYLPGNQPQHF
TRBJ1-5 | TRBV19 | - | TRBD1 | TGTGCCAGTAGTGTCCCCCCGAGGACAGGGCGTTATAGCAATCAGCCCCAGCATTTT | CASSVPPRTGRYSNQPQHF
TRBJ2-7 | TRBV5-1 | - | TRBD1 | TGCGCCAGCAGCTTGTCCGGGACAGGGTTCTACGAGCAGTACTTC | CASSLSGTGFYEQYF
TRBJ2-3 | TRBV19 | - | - | TGTGCCAGTAGTACCTCCGGAGGGAAGGCAGATACGCAGTATTTT | CASSTSGGKADTQYF
TRBJ1-5 | TRBV6-5 | - | TRBD1 | TGTGCCAGCAGTTACCGGACAGGGGGACAGCCCCAGCATTTT | CASSYRTGGQPQHF
TRBJ1-4 | TRBV30 | - | - | TGTGCCTGGAGTGTTGATGGGGCGCGGAATGAAAAACTGTTTTTT | CAWSVDGARNEKLFF
TRBJ1-2 | TRBV5-5 | - | - | TGTGCCAGCAGCTTGGCCTCAGTACCGGGGGATGGCTACACCTTC | CASSLASVPGDGYTF
TRBJ2-1 | TRBV9 | - | TRBD2 | TGTGCCAGCAGTCTTAGGACTAGCCCGGAGGAGGCTGAGCAGTTCTTC | CASSLRTSPEEAEQFF
TRBJ1-2 | TRBV6-6 | - | - | TGTGCCAGCAGTTCCCAGACAGCCCAACCTTCCTATGGCTACACCTTC | CASSSQTAQPSYGYTF
TRBJ2-2 | TRBV10-1 | - | TRBD1 | TGCGCCAGCAGTCCAGGGGGCATCACCGGGGAGCTGTTTTTT | CASSPGGITGELFF
TRBJ2-3 | TRBV5-1 | - | - | TGCGCCAGCAGCTTGGATCTGGATACGCAGTATTTT | CASSLDLDTQYF
TRBJ1-6 | TRBV7-8 | - | - | TGTGCCAGCAGCTTAACGAGATTGGTGAATTCACCCCTCCACTTT | CASSLTRLVNSPLHF
TRBJ2-7 | TRBV4-2 | - | - | TGTGCCAGCAGCCAAGAGACTGGGGGCTTAGGTGAGCAGTACTTC | CASSQETGGLGEQYF
TRBJ1-2 | TRBV14 | - | - | TGTGCCAGCAGCCCCGTGTGGAGGTGGAACTATGGCTACACCTTC | CASSPVWRWNYGYTF
TRBJ2-2 | TRBV24-1 | - | TRBD1 | TGTGCCACCTCCAGGACAGGGAACACCGGGGAGCTGTTTTTT | CATSRTGNTGELFF
TRBJ2-5 | TRBV7-9 | - | - | TGTGCCAGCAGCTTAGCGCGAATCCAAGAGACCCAGTACTTC | CASSLARIQETQYF
TRBJ2-1 | TRBV6-5 | - | TRBD1 | TGTGCCAGCAGGGGACAGGGAAGGCCCAATGAGCAGTTCTTC | CASRGQGRPNEQFF
TRBJ2-5 | TRBV4-1 | - | - | TGCGCCAGCAGCCGATTACAGTACCAAGAGACCCAGTACTTC | CASSRLQYQETQYF
TRBJ1-1 | TRBV18 | - | - | TGTGCCAGCTCACCACAGGGAGGGTACACTGAAGCTTTCTTT | CASSPQGGYTEAFF
TRBJ1-4 | TRBV7-9 | - | - | TGTGCCAGCAGCTTAAGTGGGACACTTGCAACTAATGAAAAACTGTTTTTT | CASSLSGTLATNEKLFF
TRBJ1-1 | TRBV6-5 | - | TRBD1 | TGTGCCAGCAGCGGGGACAGGGTAATCACTGAAGCTTTCTTT | CASSGDRVITEAFF
TRBJ2-7 | TRBV3-1/TRBV3-2 | - | TRBD2 | TGTGCCAGCAGCCCAGGACTAGCGGGAGTCACCTACGAGCAGTACTTC | CASSPGLAGVTYEQYF
TRBJ2-7 | TRBV3-1/TRBV3-2 | - | - | TGTGCCAGCAGCCAAGATCCCCCCTCTAGCGCCTACGAGCAGTACTTC | CASSQDPPSSAYEQYF